This T cell receptor (beta chain) was sequenced for a study of T-cell memory formation after mild COVID-19 (dated by TCRdb to about 2021). A note on the overall study: TCR sequence clusters from the two donors were found to be largely donor specific. In a couple of donors, T-cell clones that expanded and contracted after mild COVID-19 were tracked by sequencing TCRalpha and TCRbeta repertoires over time. Two young, previously healthy adult volunteers made up the cohort, one male and one female.

From cysteine to phenylalanine, the CDR3 is 12 amino acids long. The DNA shown is the 36-base CDR3, in frame from base 1. For CDR1 and CDR2, the germline V gene (reference sequence) lists SEHNR and FQNEAQ. Study-wide conclusions, independent of this receptor: Contracting CD4+ clones appeared mostly in the CM and EM memory subsets, whereas CD8+ clones were enriched in EMRA. Balanced CD4/CD8 phenotypes were observed for clones contracting from day 15 to 85, whereas a bias towards CD4+ was observed for a second wave of clones expanding from day 15 to 37. SARS-CoV-2 specificity was not confirmed for the second-wave clones peaking on day 37. The study covered only a couple of mild cases, and larger cohorts including severe cases with pre-infection samples were considered necessary. Some responding clones were found in pre-infection memory, which suggests that pre-existing cross-reactive memory T cells took part in the SARS-CoV-2 response.

This clonotype was counted a few times. The antigen it binds to is not known. Germline is not matched at one junction end, which may reflect a read error. Ficoll-Paque density gradient centrifugation was the method used to isolate PBMCs. Sequenced using an Illumina NovaSeq 6000. cDNA libraries for TCRalpha and TCRbeta were prepared by 5'RACE using constant-segment primers, with sample barcodes and unique molecular identifiers added. RNA was extracted from every sample with Trizol reagent. Library amplification was performed in two PCR steps, and a second sample barcode and Illumina TruSeq adapters were introduced in the second step. The libraries were sequenced on an Illumina NovaSeq using 2 x 150 bp paired-end reads. The authors' analysis ran thus. Demultiplexing of reads and collapsing into UMI-guided consensus sequences were performed with migec v1.2.7. With mixcr v2.1.11, UMI consensuses were aligned to TRA and TRB V and J templates and assembled into clonotypes. A clonotype was counted as expanded or contracted only if both edgeR and NoisET called the change significant, with noise models trained on biological replicates. For edgeR calls, the thresholds were a false discovery rate-adjusted p below 0.01 and a log2 fold-change of 1. As an exploratory analysis of dynamics, max-normalized trajectories of the 1000 most abundant clonotypes were examined by PCA with hierarchical clustering. Each responding clone was given a CD4 or CD8 phenotype based on the CD4+ and CD8+ repertoires, which had been sequenced separately. TCRdb redid the processing of the public reads, applying fastp at Q25 and MiXCR, and retained in-frame beta chains. Rows matching on CDR3 protein sequence are summarized as one entry with the most common DNA and genes. TCRdb's processing, not the authors', yielded these V and J calls. Present in this sample are 80,000 to 95,000 distinct CDR3 sequences, 20% to 25% of which were seen just once. The ten top clones hold under 50% of the sample.

The chain is assembled from TRBV7-9 and TRBJ2-4, and 10 junction bases match TRBD1. The clonotype was recovered from a man younger than 30 who had mild COVID-19 (a few samples of this study predate the infection). The sample titles of this study are shuffled in the database, so cell type and time point are left out; the donor was told from shared clones. Sequencing input: PBMCs or a T cell subset sorted from them (not recorded which). The CDR3: CASSATGGAADF. DNA sequence: TGTGCCAGCAGCGCGACAGGGGGCGCGGCTGACTTC.